This T cell receptor (beta chain) emerged from a study of PD-1 blockade in mismatch repair-deficient tumors. This clone has just one count. The antigen is not known. Germline CDR1 and CDR2: MGHRA and YSYEKL. The V end lost 0 bases, the J end lost 2 bases, and 16 bases lay between the germline ends. CDR3 length: 17 residues. Time point of the sample: 10-day in vitro stimulation with candidate neoantigen peptide 2. A few pembrolizumab responders had their TCRs sequenced. Cells were stimulated 10 days with each of under 10 ELISpot-reactive neoantigens. The data were produced by immunoSEQ multiplex PCR, yet TCRdb's version contains in-frame clones alone and is incomplete. This repertoire shows more than 9,500 clones, 75% to 90% found once; its top ten account for 20% to 25%.

This sequence originates from an adult with mismatch repair-deficient cancer. The sequences come from cells cultured in vitro, collected from a patient treated with pembrolizumab. The V and J genes are TRBV4-1 and TRBJ1-1; D not certain. CDR3 coding DNA: TGCGCCAGCAGCCAAGAGGGTGTTGGCGGGTTCAACACTGAAGCTTTCTTT. This codes for CASSQEGVGGFNTEAFF.